Below, one T cell receptor (beta chain) is given with its context. Noted time point: persistent/refractory GD, antithyroid drugs over 5 years with positive TRAb. From PBMCs, RNA was extracted and then used to make the TCR library. This sample was taken from a study of regulatory T cells in long-lasting Graves disease. At the level of the study: Persistence in Graves' disease denoted antithyroid drug use beyond 5 years alongside positive TSH receptor antibodies.

The ends were cut back, 4 bases at V and 6 bases at J, with 13 bases in the middle. This CDR3 is built from 13 residues. Germline V gives CDR1 SGHDT, CDR2 YYEEEE. With iRepertoire HTBI primers and Arm-PCR of CDR3 regions, TCR beta libraries were built. TCRdb passed the multiplex PCR reads through MiXCR, listing each CDR3 protein once. This table holds a few hundred thousand distinct CDR3 sequences, roughly 25% found once. The receptor was derived from a woman between 40 and 50 years old with Graves disease. The chain carries TRBV5-6 and TRBJ1-2; no clear D. Sequencing was performed on peripheral blood mononuclear cells (PBMCs), taken when the disease was refractory, from a patient treated with antithyroid drugs. CDR3 coding DNA: TGTGCCAGCAGCATCCAGTACATCCATGGCTACACCTTC. Its protein is CASSIQYIHGYTF.